The 7 T cell receptor beta chains listed next were all sequenced from one sample in a study of cytomegalovirus exposure and HLA in healthy donors (dated 2017 in TCRdb). Library method: the immunoSEQ multiplex PCR assay. For the multiplex PCR, a mixture combining 60 forward primers for TCR Vbeta segments and 13 reverse primers for TCR Jbeta segments was used. Not all clones reach the TCRdb copy of this immuneACCESS table, which keeps in-frame sequences only. Checked studies attribute under half of the gap to unresolved V genes and leave the rest unexplained. This specimen's table enumerates around 150,000 clones. The ten largest clonotypes hold roughly 2.5% of the sample. Sequencing was performed on PBMCs. Receptors originate from a man aged 40-49 years in good health and CMV-seronegative.

The chain has TRBV9 and TRBJ2-7; 7 bases are a match to TRBD1. This CDR3 region has 14 residues. Germline V lookup: CDR1 SGDLS, CDR2 YYNGEE. V was clipped by 0 bases and J by 6 bases; unmatched bases: 6. CDR3 DNA sequence: TGTGCCAGCAGCGTAGGATGGACAGGCAGCGAGCAGTACTTC. Protein product: CASSVGWTGSEQYF.

This chain uses TRBV7-2 with TRBJ2-7; D call uncertain. The germline CDR1 and CDR2 sequences are SGHTA and FQGNSA. V lost 1 base and J 1 base, leaving 8 bases between the germline ends. This CDR3 is built from 14 residues. The CDR3 loop is CASSLVGRSYEQYF. DNA for the CDR3: TGTGCCAGCAGCTTAGTTGGCAGGTCCTACGAGCAGTACTTC.

The CDR3 DNA reads TGTGCCAGCCACACCGGGACATCTACCTACGAGCAGTACTTC. This translates into CASHTGTSTYEQYF. The chain joins TRBV6-1 to TRBJ2-7; D may be TRBD1 (6 bases). Germline V gene lookup returns CDR1 MNHNS and CDR2 SASEGT. This CDR3 spans 14 amino acids. The V gene lost 8 bases and the J gene lost 2 bases, with 16 bases spanning the gap.

The V gene is TRBV25-1, the J gene TRBJ1-4; D not resolved. CDR3 length: 10 amino acids. The ends were cut back, 7 bases at V and 8 bases at J, with 5 bases in the middle. CDR1 and CDR2 (germline): MGHDK, SYGVNS. The CDR3 spells CASNGEKLFF. CDR3 nucleotide sequence: TGTGCCAGCAACGGGGAAAAACTGTTTTTT. The full variable domain, with the rest looked up from reference TRBV25-1 and TRBJ1-4, is EADIYQTPRYLVIGTGKKITLECSQTMGHDKMYWYQQDPGMELHLIHYSYGVNSTEKGDLSSESTVSRIRTEHFPLTLESARPSHTSQYLCASNGEKLFFGSGTQLSVL.

The chain couples TRBV7-3 to TRBJ2-2; no clear D gene. Germline V lookup: CDR1 SGHTA, CDR2 FQGTGA. The length of the CDR3 is 15 residues. V lost 5 bases to trimming and J lost 0 bases, with 10 bases between them. Written as DNA, the CDR3 is TGTGCCAGCAGCCTAAGACAAACGAACACCGGGGAGCTGTTTTTT. The encoded protein is CASSLRQTNTGELFF. The full variable domain, rest sourced from reference TRBV7-3 and TRBJ2-2, is GAGVSQTPSNKVTEKGKYVELRCDPISGHTALYWYRQSLGQGPEFLIYFQGTGAADDSGLPNDRFFAVRPEGSVSTLKIQRTERGDSAVYLCASSLRQTNTGELFFGEGSRLTVL.

The chain couples TRBV6-5 to TRBJ1-1; TRBD1 agrees at 9 bases. CDR1 MNHEY and CDR2 SVGAGI come from the germline V gene. This CDR3 has 15 amino acids. The V and J ends lost 0 bases and 5 bases, in that order; junction bases with no gene match: 4. Written as DNA, the CDR3 is TGTGCCAGCAGTTACTCCGGGACAGGGCGGACTGAAGCTTTCTTT. It encodes CASSYSGTGRTEAFF.

The chain couples TRBV2 to TRBJ1-1; D not certain. Trimming removed 9 bases at V and 0 bases at J, with 14 bases between. CDR1 is SNHLY, CDR2 FYNNEI, per germline. This CDR3 is built from 14 residues. CDR3 amino acids: CASLPRVMNTEAFF. Written as DNA, the CDR3 is TGTGCCAGTCTGCCGAGGGTCATGAACACTGAAGCTTTCTTT.